This passage covers 22 T cell receptor beta chains from one sample sequenced in a study of lung T cells in sarcoidosis with Löfgren's syndrome. Each CDR3 protein gets one entry after TCRdb re-called the reads with MiXCR. The data show more than 8,500 distinct CDR3 sequences, 15% to 20% seen once. The source material was CD4+ T cells from bronchoalveolar lavage. The receptors derive from a human donor with sarcoidosis (Löfgren's syndrome or another form), or a control subject (not recorded which).

In regard to this clonotype: A much larger clone differs from this one at a single base, so this may be a read error. The chain recombines TRBV30 with TRBJ1-2; TRBD1 matches at 8 bases. Germline CDR1 reads GTSNPN; CDR2 reads SVGIG (reference sequence). V lost 3 bases, J lost 4 bases, and 22 bases stayed unmatched. This CDR3 contains 19 residues. Here the CDR3 DNA reads TGTGCCTGGAGCATTGAGTTAGCCCTTCAGGGGGCGACCGTCTATGGCTACACCTTC. Protein: CAWSIELALQGATVYGYTF.

This clonotype showed up many times. V and J are TRBV20-1 and TRBJ2-1, with 7 bases fitting TRBD1. Trimming at V came to 5 bases and at J to 4 bases, leaving 5 bases not matched to a gene. CDR1 is DFQATT and CDR2 is SNEGSKA in the germline V gene (reference sequence). The CDR3 is 13 residues long. CDR3 protein: CSAGTAPYNEQFF. In nucleotides, the CDR3 is TGCAGTGCTGGGACAGCTCCTTACAATGAGCAGTTCTTC.

The table lists this clonotype with many counts. This chain connects TRBV11-2 to TRBJ2-7; TRBD1 or TRBD2 may be the D gene (6 bases each). The CDR3 is 14 amino acids. V lost 5 bases to trimming and J lost 4 bases, with 15 bases between them. Germline lookup yields CDR1 SGHAT and CDR2 FQNNGV. The CDR3 bases are TGTGCCAGCAGCCCCCGATGGGGGGCTTACGAGCAGTACTTC. Translated: CASSPRWGAYEQYF.

In its sample, this clonotype was seen a few times. The junction departs from the called germline gene at one end, perhaps through a read error. The chain couples TRBV6-1 to TRBJ1-2; no clear D gene. The V gene's germline CDR1 is MNHNS and CDR2 SASEGT. The CDR3 is 15 residues long. The CDR3 DNA reads TGCGCCAGCAGCTCCGGACGGCGGTCGTTGGATGGCTACGCCTTC. Its translation: CASSSGRRSLDGYAF.

The rearrangement links TRBV5-1 to TRBJ2-5, with 7 nucleotides matching TRBD1. Unmatched junction bases numbered 6, after V lost 4 bases and J lost 3 bases. The CDR3 is 14 amino acids. Germline V gene lookup returns CDR1 SGHRS and CDR2 YFSETQ. The chain's CDR3 is CASSVTGTEETQYF. The DNA of the CDR3 is TGCGCCAGCAGCGTGACAGGGACGGAAGAGACCCAGTACTTC.

For the CDR3, the DNA is TGCGCCAGCAGCTTGGCCGGGACAGGGTCGAACACTGAAGCTTTCTTT. This codes for CASSLAGTGSNTEAFF. The chain has TRBV5-1 and TRBJ1-1, with 9 bases that match TRBD1. The CDR3 consists of 16 residues. Germline V gene data show CDR1 as SGHRS and CDR2 as YFSETQ. J lost 1 base, V lost 0 bases, and 4 bases had no gene match.

As concerns this clonotype: A junction boundary mismatches the germline segment, possibly from a read error. The gene calls are TRBV12-3 or TRBV12-4 and TRBJ1-2; possible D gene TRBD1, 5 bases. CDR3 length: 12 residues. This CDR3 is CASSLARGGYAF. The CDR3 DNA follows: TGTGCCAGCAGTTTAGCGAGGGGCGGCTACGCCTTC.

This clonotype is labeled as large (0.1 to 1%). The V and J genes are TRBV25-1 and TRBJ1-6; 11 nucleotides line up with TRBD1. Germline V CDR1 and CDR2: MGHDK, SYGVNS. After removal of 8 bases from V and 5 bases from J, the junction contained 8 bases not matched to a gene. There are 16 residues in the CDR3. CDR3 residues: CASLGRTGGHNSPLHF. DNA for the CDR3: TGTGCCAGCCTTGGAAGGACAGGGGGCCATAATTCACCCCTCCACTTT.

This clonotype was recorded once. Given a much more abundant clone one base away, this may be a read error. The chain recombines TRBV5-6 with TRBJ1-1; 7 bases align to TRBD1. The CDR3 spans 14 residues. Germline CDR1 reads SGHDT; CDR2 reads YYEEEE. Unmatched junction bases numbered 13, after V lost 9 bases and J lost 5 bases. This CDR3 reads CAIGRQGRGTEAFF. Here the CDR3 DNA reads TGTGCCATCGGCAGACAGGGCCGAGGAACTGAAGCTTTCTTT. The full variable domain, with the rest looked up from reference TRBV5-6 and TRBJ1-1, is DAGVTQSPTHLIKTRGQQVTLRCSPKSGHDTVSWYQQALGQGPQFIFQYYEEEERQRGNFPDRFSGHQFPNYSSELNVNALLLGDSALYLCAIGRQGRGTEAFFGQGTRLTVV.

The genes are TRBV12-3 or TRBV12-4 and TRBJ1-1; D unresolved. Trimming pared 8 bases from V and 0 bases from J, leaving 13 bases between. CDR3 length: 14 residues. CDR3 amino acids: CASPLLGMNTEAFF. CDR3 DNA: TGTGCCAGCCCACTCTTAGGGATGAACACTGAAGCTTTCTTT.

This clonotype has a handful of counts. The chain links TRBV16 to TRBJ2-3; TRBD2 might be the D (5 bases). This CDR3 has 16 amino acids. Trimming cost V 7 bases and J 5 bases, with 22 bases left between them. Germline CDR1 KGHSY, CDR2 FQNENV. CDR3 protein: CASTALLTTGKDTQYF. Here the CDR3 DNA reads TGTGCCAGCACCGCCCTCCTAACAACCGGGAAAGATACGCAGTATTTT.

The genes are TRBV11-2 and TRBJ1-1; D is possibly TRBD1 (5 bases). Germline lookup yields CDR1 SGHAT and CDR2 FQNNGV. This CDR3 spans 13 amino acids. The V and J ends lost 3 bases and 4 bases respectively, with 9 bases between them. CDR3 residues: CASSFGAGTEAFF. The CDR3 DNA reads as TGTGCCAGCAGCTTCGGGGCTGGCACTGAAGCTTTCTTT.

A note on this clonotype: A read error may produce the germline difference seen at one junction end. V is TRBV19 and J is TRBJ2-6, with D unresolved. Germline CDR1 reads LNHDA; CDR2 reads SQIVND (reference sequence). The CDR3 has 15 residues. This CDR3 reads CASSAHNSEANVLTF. As DNA, the CDR3 is TGTGCCAGTAGCGCCCATAACTCTGAGGCCAACGTCCTGACTTTC.

This clonotype was recorded many times. This sequence joins TRBV28 and TRBJ2-5; no clear D gene. The CDR3 runs 13 residues. Trimming removed 3 bases from V and 2 bases from J, with 7 bases in between. Germline assignment: CDR1 MDHEN and CDR2 SYDVKM. The CDR3 spells CASSFRGQETQYF. In nucleotides, the CDR3 is TGTGCCAGCAGTTTTCGCGGTCAAGAGACCCAGTACTTC.

Regarding this clonotype: A read error may produce the germline difference seen at one junction end. The gene calls are TRBV20-1 and TRBJ1-5, with 8 bases lining up with TRBD1. CDR1 and CDR2 (germline): DFQATT, SNEGSKA (reference sequence). The length of the CDR3 is 16 residues. The CDR3 protein is CSDEDRVESFNQPRHF. The CDR3 DNA reads as TGCAGTGATGAGGACAGGGTGGAAAGTTTTAATCAGCCCCGGCATTTT.

The V call is TRBV30, the J call TRBJ1-2; D call uncertain. Germline V gene data show CDR1 as GTSNPN and CDR2 as SVGIG (reference sequence). The V end lost 3 bases, the J end lost 7 bases, and 9 bases lay between the germline ends. CDR3 size: 11 residues. The CDR3 is CAWRGGSGYTF. The CDR3 coding sequence is TGTGCCTGGAGGGGCGGTAGTGGCTACACCTTC.

This clonotype appeared many times. CDR3 sequence: CASSARDPKADTQYF. CDR3 bases: TGTGCCAGCAGCGCCCGGGACCCCAAGGCAGATACGCAGTATTTT. This chain uses TRBV9 with TRBJ2-3, with D perhaps assigned TRBD1 or TRBD2 (5 bases each). The CDR3 covers 15 residues. Trimming left V 3 bases short and J 4 bases short, with 15 bases between. The V gene's germline CDR1 is SGDLS and CDR2 YYNGEE.

By share, this clonotype ranks as medium-sized. The chain has TRBV11-2 and TRBJ2-3; D is ambiguous. The germline V gene has CDR1 SGHAT and CDR2 FQNNGV. The CDR3 is made up of 14 amino acids. V was trimmed by 5 bases and J by 1 base, leaving 10 bases between them. The DNA for the CDR3 is TGTGCCAGCAGCACCCGTTACGGCACAGATACGCAGTATTTT. It specifies CASSTRYGTDTQYF.

This clonotype was found many times. The rearrangement joins TRBV2 to TRBJ2-3; 10 nucleotides match TRBD1. Germline CDR1 and CDR2: SNHLY and FYNNEI. The V and J ends lost 7 bases and 1 base, in that order; junction bases with no gene match: 5. This CDR3 is 15 amino acids long. This chain's CDR3 is CASTSDRGGTDTQYF. The DNA of the CDR3 is TGTGCCAGCACTTCGGACAGGGGGGGCACAGATACGCAGTATTTT.

In this sample, this clonotype turned up many times. The V and J genes are TRBV12-3 or TRBV12-4 and TRBJ1-5, with 7 nucleotides matching TRBD1. CDR3 length: 13 amino acids. V lost 8 bases, J lost 6 bases, and 7 bases stayed unmatched. Written as DNA, the CDR3 is TGTGCCAGCGCCCAGGGGGGCGGTCAGCCCCAGCATTTT. The encoded protein is CASAQGGGQPQHF.

By sample fraction, this clonotype is medium-sized. The chain couples TRBV12-3 or TRBV12-4 to TRBJ1-4; D is undetermined. Trimming stripped 3 bases from V and 4 bases from J, with 3 bases between. The CDR3 totals 12 residues. The CDR3 protein is CASSFLNEKLFF. CDR3 DNA: TGTGCCAGCAGTTTCCTTAATGAAAAACTGTTTTTT.

V gene TRBV3-1 combines with J gene TRBJ2-4; 8 nucleotides match TRBD2. The CDR3 is made up of 17 amino acids. CDR1 is LGHDT and CDR2 is YNNKEL in the germline V gene (reference sequence). The V gene end was trimmed by 4 bases and the J gene end by 1 base; junction bases not matched to a gene: 9. Written as DNA, the CDR3 is TGTGCCAGCAGCCCCCTTTCCCCGGGAGGGGCCAAAAACATTCAGTACTTC. It is translated as CASSPLSPGGAKNIQYF.